A selection of T cell receptor beta chains follows, all from one sample in a study of T cells in Graves' hyperthyroidism and ophthalmopathy. TCRdb re-derived calls from the multiplex PCR reads in MiXCR, one entry per CDR3 protein. The sample has around 340,000 distinct CDR3 sequences, 15% to 20% seen once; the top ten hold less than 65%. The source material was blood. Every receptor here comes from a woman in her fifties or sixties with Graves' hyperthyroidism. Each CDR3 is given with its conserved first and last residue. A D gene is named only where the DNA matches it firmly. Some rows have no size entry. The others give once, few or many, or a class for an expanded clone.

TRBV28	TRBD1	NA	TRBJ1-2	CASRTTGGGRKGYTF	TGTGCCAGCAGGACTACAGGGGGCGGTCGTAAAGGCTACACCTTC
TRBV9	NA	NA	TRBJ1-1	CASSVGGADTEAFF	TGTGCCAGCAGCGTAGGAGGGGCAGACACTGAAGCTTTCTTT
TRBV7-9	NA	few	TRBJ1-6	CASNLMGDSPLHF	TGTGCCAGCAATCTAATGGGCGATTCACCCCTCCACTTT
TRBV30	TRBD1	many	TRBJ1-1	CALNRGGTEAFF	TGTGCCTTGAACAGGGGTGGGACTGAAGCTTTCTTT
TRBV2	TRBD1	many	TRBJ1-5	CASSVTGDGNQPQHF	TGTGCCAGCAGCGTTACAGGGGATGGCAATCAGCCCCAGCATTTT
TRBV5-1	NA	many	TRBJ2-1	CASSLDWGNEQFF	TGCGCCAGCAGTCTTGACTGGGGTAATGAGCAGTTCTTC
TRBV7-2	NA	NA	TRBJ1-5	CASSLSVAGIQPQHF	TGTGCCAGCAGCTTATCGGTTGCAGGGATACAGCCCCAGCATTTT
TRBV2	NA	many	TRBJ2-2	CASRTGFTGELFF	TGTGCCAGCAGGACGGGGTTCACCGGGGAGCTGTTTTTT
TRBV15	TRBD1	few	TRBJ1-1	CATSRETGMNTEAFF	TGTGCCACCAGCAGAGAGACAGGGATGAACACTGAAGCTTTCTTT
TRBV27	TRBD2	many	TRBJ2-3	CASSSLAGGVDTQYF	TGTGCCAGCAGCAGCCTAGCGGGAGGAGTAGATACGCAGTATTTT
TRBV3-1	NA	many	TRBJ1-6	CASSLLNSPLHF	TGTGCCAGCAGCCTCTTGAATTCACCCCTCCACTTT
TRBV29-1	TRBD2	NA	TRBJ2-7	CSVFSGRTIYEQYF	TGCAGCGTGTTTAGCGGGAGAACAATATACGAGCAGTACTTC
TRBV7-2	TRBD2	NA	TRBJ2-2	CASSLAGGAGELFF	TGTGCCAGCAGCTTGGCGGGAGGGGCCGGGGAGCTGTTTTTT
TRBV5-1	NA	NA	TRBJ1-1	CASSLDSGRNTEAFF	TGCGCCAGCAGCTTGGATTCGGGGCGGAATACTGAAGCTTTCTTT
TRBV6-6	NA	many	TRBJ1-2	CASSYSQGTYGYTF	TGTGCCAGCAGTTACTCTCAGGGAACCTATGGCTACACCTTC
TRBV2	TRBD1	many	TRBJ2-1	CASSTTGDGDEQFF	TGTGCCAGCAGTACCACAGGGGATGGGGATGAGCAGTTCTTC